These 22 T cell receptor beta chains originate from one sample sequenced in a study of blood T cell repertoires in COVID-19 (TCRdb year 2020). To prepare the library, the immunoSEQ multiplex PCR assay was applied. In TCRdb, the immuneACCESS table is reduced to in-frame sequences with V and J assigned. These tables do not hold every clone; where another copy was compared, an unresolved V gene accounts for under half, and the others remain unexplained. Here the sample has 100,000 to 120,000 clones; 85% occur a single time. Clones ranked in the top ten supply around 3.3% of the sample. Sequenced: peripheral blood. Receptor source: a man aged 35 to 55 with acute or convalescent COVID-19.

The J gene is TRBJ2-2, the V gene TRBV7-3; weak D call: TRBD2 (6 bases). Germline assignment: CDR1 SGHTA and CDR2 FQGTGA. The CDR3 sequence is 17 residues long. Trimming pared 7 bases from V and 1 base from J, leaving 19 bases between. DNA of the CDR3: TGTGCCAGCACGCGCGGGACGGACCATATGAACACCGGGGAGCTGTTTTTT. This encodes CASTRGTDHMNTGELFF.

V is TRBV11-2 and J is TRBJ2-3; 10 bases agree with TRBD2. Germline values: CDR1 SGHAT, CDR2 FQNNGV. With V trimmed by 4 bases and J by 0 bases, 10 bases remained unmatched. The CDR3 loop spans 18 amino acids. CDR3 DNA sequence: TGTGCCAGCAGCTCGCTAGCGGGGGAATCAACTAGCACAGATACGCAGTATTTT. Protein: CASSSLAGESTSTDTQYF.

This chain uses TRBV6-5 with TRBJ1-1, with TRBD1 identical over 8 bases. This CDR3 is 15 amino acids long. Germline V CDR1 and CDR2: MNHEY, SVGAGI. The J segment lost 0 bases and the V segment lost 4 bases, leaving 4 bases of the junction unmatched. As DNA, the CDR3 is TGTGCCAGCAGTTGGACAGGGACGATGAACACTGAAGCTTTCTTT. It yields the protein CASSWTGTMNTEAFF.

This chain joins TRBV27 and TRBJ2-3, with 7 bases that match TRBD1. Germline CDR1 and CDR2: MNHEY and SMNVEV (reference sequence). Losses at the gene ends were 2 bases for V and 12 bases for J; bases not matched to a gene: 5. The CDR3 consists of 12 residues. The chain's CDR3 is CASSLVGQLQYF. DNA for the CDR3: TGTGCCAGCAGTTTAGTGGGACAGCTTCAGTATTTT.

The chain couples TRBV10-1 to TRBJ2-7; TRBD1 matches 11 bases. The CDR3 sequence is 15 residues long. J lost 2 bases, V lost 0 bases, and 0 bases had no gene match. Germline V gene sequence: CDR1 WNHNN, CDR2 SYGVQD (reference sequence). The CDR3 loop reads CASSESGQGAYEQYF. The CDR3 DNA reads TGCGCCAGCAGTGAGTCGGGACAGGGGGCCTACGAGCAGTACTTC.

The chain carries TRBV7-3 and TRBJ2-3; 13 nucleotides align to TRBD2. Per germline, CDR1 SGHTA and CDR2 FQGTGA. This CDR3 has 14 residues. The V and J ends lost 5 bases and 4 bases, in that order; junction bases with no gene match: 0. CDR3 coding DNA: TGTGCCAGCAGCACTAGCGGGGGGGCAGATACGCAGTATTTT. This codes for CASSTSGGADTQYF.

The rearrangement joins TRBV3-1 (or the pseudogene TRBV3-2) to TRBJ1-6, with 10 bases identical to TRBD1. This CDR3 region has 15 residues. CDR1 LGHDT and CDR2 YNNKEL come from the germline V gene (reference sequence). V was clipped by 4 bases and J by 5 bases; unmatched bases: 2. The CDR3 reads CASSPGTGDNSPLHF. In DNA form, the CDR3 reads TGTGCCAGCAGCCCTGGGACAGGGGATAATTCACCCCTCCACTTT.

The chain joins TRBV2 to TRBJ1-3; D call uncertain. The V end was cut by 5 bases, the J end by 2 bases, with 13 bases between. There are 15 residues in the CDR3. Germline CDR1 reads SNHLY; CDR2 reads FYNNEI. This CDR3 reads CASSWGGLTGNTIYF. CDR3 nucleotides: TGTGCCAGCAGTTGGGGAGGACTTACTGGAAACACCATATATTTT.

As regards this clone: The junction and the germline gene differ at one end; a read error may be behind it. V usage is TRBV28 and J usage is TRBJ2-1; 10 nucleotides align to TRBD1. The CDR3 runs 12 residues. The germline gives CDR1 MDHEN, CDR2 SYDVKM. The CDR3 sequence: CASSITGTGVIF. CDR3 DNA: TGTGCCAGCAGTATTACCGGGACAGGGGTAATCTTC. Combining the CDR3 with reference TRBV28 and TRBJ2-1 gives the whole variable domain DVKVTQSSRYLVKRTGEKVFLECVQDMDHENMFWYRQDPGLGLRLIYFSYDVKMKEKGDIPEGYSVSREKKERFSLILESASTNQTSMYLCASSITGTGVIFGPGTRLTVL.

This chain uses TRBV10-3 with TRBJ1-1; 12 nucleotides align to TRBD1. V shed 10 bases, J shed 1 base, and the junction held 13 bases outside the gene matches. The CDR3 spans 17 residues. The germline V gene has CDR1 ENHRY and CDR2 SYGVKD. In nucleotides, the CDR3 is TGTGCCACCTATACCGGGACAGGGGGCTCTGGGAACACTGAAGCTTTCTTT. Translating gives CATYTGTGGSGNTEAFF.

This rearrangement joins TRBV3-1 (or the pseudogene TRBV3-2) to TRBJ2-2; no reliable D call. The germline gives CDR1 LGHDT, CDR2 YNNKEL (reference sequence). V was trimmed by 1 base and J by 5 bases, leaving 14 bases between them. CDR3 length equals 16 residues. The CDR3 DNA follows: TGTGCCAGCAGCCAAGGGTACCTGTCAGGTACCGGGGAGCTGTTTTTT. This sequence encodes CASSQGYLSGTGELFF.

V gene TRBV2 combines with J gene TRBJ2-5; TRBD2 matches 7 bases. With 6 bases clipped from V and 6 bases from J, the junction kept 4 bases outside the gene matches. The CDR3 is 12 residues long. CDR1 is SNHLY, CDR2 FYNNEI, per germline. CDR3 region: CASRGEGKTQYF. In DNA form, the CDR3 reads TGTGCCAGCAGGGGGGAGGGGAAGACCCAGTACTTC.

The chain is built from TRBV11-2 and TRBJ2-3; perhaps TRBD2 as D (7 bases). From germline, CDR1 is SGHAT and CDR2 FQNNGV. The germline V and J ends were trimmed by 8 bases and 5 bases, with 14 bases remaining between them. This CDR3 is 13 amino acids long. This CDR3 is CASLRGAEDTQYF. The CDR3 DNA follows: TGTGCCAGCTTACGGGGGGCCGAAGATACGCAGTATTTT.

This chain connects TRBV6-6 to TRBJ2-5; TRBD2 matches 8 bases. There are 16 residues in the CDR3. J lost 5 bases, V lost 5 bases, and 13 bases had no gene match. Germline CDR1 and CDR2: MNHNY and SVGAGI (reference sequence). The CDR3 coding sequence is TGTGCCAGCAGTCGACCCCAGGGCCCGGGAGGGGAGACCCAGTACTTC. This encodes CASSRPQGPGGETQYF.

The J gene is TRBJ1-2, the V gene TRBV7-2; D might be TRBD1 (5 bases). The V gene lost 1 base and the J gene lost 3 bases, with 15 bases spanning the gap. CDR1 and CDR2 from the germline V gene are SGHTA and FQGNSA. This CDR3 is built from 16 residues. The DNA for the CDR3 is TGTGCCAGCAGCTTAGGGTTGAAAGGGGCTGACTATGGCTACACCTTC. Translated, it gives CASSLGLKGADYGYTF.

This chain joins TRBV2 and TRBJ2-5; D call uncertain. Looked up from germline, CDR1 is SNHLY and CDR2 is FYNNEI. The CDR3 runs to 12 residues. The germline V and J ends were trimmed by 7 bases and 3 bases, with 9 bases remaining between them. CDR3 sequence reads: CASTVEKETQYF. The DNA of the CDR3 is TGTGCCAGCACAGTGGAGAAAGAGACCCAGTACTTC.

The chain has TRBV7-8 and TRBJ1-2, with a possible D match to TRBD1 (5 bases). CDR1 and CDR2 from the germline V gene are SGHVS and FQNEAQ. This CDR3 contains 13 residues. With 5 bases removed from V and 6 bases from J, the gap between germline ends came to 13 bases. The CDR3 DNA is TGTGCCAGCAGCCAGGGACTAGGCGATGGCTACACCTTC. It encodes CASSQGLGDGYTF.

This clone was seen only once. The chain carries TRBV10-3 and TRBJ2-1, with 10 bases matching TRBD2. The CDR3 has 16 residues. Trimming removed 3 bases from V and 4 bases from J; junction bases left unmatched: 6. Germline assignment: CDR1 ENHRY and CDR2 SYGVKD. The CDR3 DNA follows: TGTGCCATCAGTGAAACCGAACTAGCGGGATACAATGAGCAGTTCTTC. This translates into CAISETELAGYNEQFF.

The genes are TRBV19 and TRBJ2-5, with 8 positions matching TRBD2. From germline, CDR1 is LNHDA and CDR2 SQIVND (reference sequence). Germline trimming cut 5 bases from V and 1 base from J; bases unmatched to any gene: 6. The CDR3 consists of 15 residues. CDR3 protein: CASSAGGVTQETQYF. CDR3 DNA sequence: TGTGCCAGTAGTGCCGGGGGGGTGACCCAAGAGACCCAGTACTTC.

In its sample, this clone was seen a few times. The chain is built from TRBV7-9 and TRBJ2-7; a weak D match, TRBD1 (5 bases). The V end was cut by 0 bases, the J end by 3 bases, with 6 bases between. CDR3 length: 13 amino acids. Germline CDR1 reads SEHNR; CDR2 reads FQNEAQ (reference sequence). The CDR3 sequence is CASSLAQGYEQYF. CDR3 coding DNA: TGTGCCAGCAGCTTAGCCCAGGGCTACGAGCAGTACTTC.

The rearrangement uses TRBV18 and TRBJ2-7, with a weak D call TRBD2 (5 bases). Germline CDR1 KGHSH, CDR2 LQKENI. V shed 6 bases and J shed 0 bases, with 15 bases lying between them. This CDR3 has 15 amino acids. CDR3 in DNA: TGTGCCAGCTCCCACGGACTGAGGAGCTCCTACGAGCAGTACTTC. This translates into CASSHGLRSSYEQYF.

The rearrangement links TRBV6-2 or TRBV6-3 to TRBJ2-1, with D possibly TRBD1 on 5 matching bases. The V gene's germline CDR1 is MNHEY and CDR2 SVGEGT. Trimming removed 6 bases from V and 5 bases from J, with 14 bases in between. The CDR3 consists of 14 residues. DNA of the CDR3: TGTGCCAGCAGCTCCCTCAGGGTTAACAATGAGCAGTTCTTC. Its protein is CASSSLRVNNEQFF.